The 8 T cell receptor beta chains in this list originate from one sample, sequenced in a study of T-cell reconstitution after alpha-beta-depleted transplantation in children. Construction of the TCRbeta library involved unique molecular identifiers. Via MiXCR, TCRdb re-called the PCR reads, giving one row per CDR3 protein. Found here are 280,000 or so distinct CDR3 sequences, around a tenth of them singletons; the top ten hold 23%. Sample: peripheral blood, taken 180 days after TCRalphabeta/CD19-depleted stem cell transplant. These receptors all stem from a male patient between 2 and 15 years old who had a stem cell transplant for chronic granulomatous disease, so the T cells may come from the graft donor.

This clonotype was detected many times. The chain uses TRBV7-2 and TRBJ1-3; D gene uncertain. V lost 5 bases to trimming and J lost 9 bases, with 11 bases between them. The CDR3 loop spans 12 amino acids. Germline CDR1 reads SGHTA; CDR2 reads FQGNSA. CDR3 sequence (DNA): TGTGCCAGCAGCCTCCGGGCGGGCACCATATATTTT. Its translation: CASSLRAGTIYF. The variable domain in full, completed from reference TRBV7-2 and TRBJ1-3, reads GAGVSQSPSNKVTEKGKDVELRCDPISGHTALYWYRQSLGQGLEFLIYFQGNSAPDKSGLPSDRFSAERTGGSVSTLTIQRTQQEDSAVYLCASSLRAGTIYFGEGSWLTVV.

This clonotype has ten or more counts. This chain uses TRBV3-1 with TRBJ1-6, with D unresolved. The CDR3 contains 14 residues. Germline values: CDR1 LGHDT, CDR2 YNNKEL (reference sequence). With 5 bases removed from V and 8 bases from J, the gap between germline ends came to 13 bases. CDR3 sequence (DNA): TGTGCCAGCAGCTTGGGGATGATGGATTCACCCCTCCACTTT. As protein: CASSLGMMDSPLHF.

This clonotype was recorded at least ten times. The chain couples TRBV20-1 to TRBJ1-6; D might be TRBD1 (5 bases). CDR1 and CDR2 (germline): DFQATT, SNEGSKA (reference sequence). V was shortened by 4 bases and J by 4 bases, with 11 bases between the two germline ends. This CDR3 region has 14 residues. The CDR3 DNA follows: TGCAGTGCTACCCCGGGACCGTATAATTCACCCCTCCACTTT. The encoded protein is CSATPGPYNSPLHF.

This clonotype was counted at least ten times. V usage is TRBV20-1 and J usage is TRBJ2-7; 11 positions match TRBD2. From germline, CDR1 is DFQATT and CDR2 SNEGSKA (reference sequence). The CDR3 covers 14 residues. V was pared by 0 bases and J by 4 bases, with 2 bases of the junction left unmatched. For the CDR3, the DNA is TGCAGTGCTAGAGATACTAGCGGGAGATACGAGCAGTACTTC. Amino acids: CSARDTSGRYEQYF.

For this clonotype: With a much larger clone just one base away, this may be a read error. The rearrangement uses TRBV5-1 and TRBJ2-3; 8 bases line up with TRBD2. The V gene's germline CDR1 is SGHRS and CDR2 YFSETQ. This CDR3 region has 16 residues. J lost 0 bases, V lost 3 bases, and 6 bases had no gene match. CDR3 sequence: CASSSKSSGSTDTQYF. CDR3 sequence (DNA): TGCGCCAGCAGCTCGAAGTCTAGCGGGAGCACAGATACGCAGTATTTT.

This clonotype has just a few counts. The rearrangement joins TRBV30 to TRBJ2-7; D perhaps matches TRBD1 (7 bases). The V gene lost 3 bases and the J gene lost 4 bases, with 19 bases spanning the gap. From germline, CDR1 is GTSNPN and CDR2 SVGIG (reference sequence). The CDR3 contains 15 residues. The CDR3 DNA reads as TGTGCCTGGAGGAACAGGGGACCGGAGGGATACGAGCAGTACTTC. It is translated as CAWRNRGPEGYEQYF. Together with reference TRBV30 and TRBJ2-7, the CDR3 gives the full variable domain: SQTIHQWPATLVQPVGSPLSLECTVEGTSNPNLYWYRQAAGRGLQLLFYSVGIGQISSEVPQNLSASRPQDRQFILSSKKLLLSDSGFYLCAWRNRGPEGYEQYFGPGTRLTVT.

This clonotype appeared many times. The gene calls are TRBV28 and TRBJ2-3; D is possibly TRBD1 or TRBD2 (5 bases each). CDR1 and CDR2 (germline): MDHEN, SYDVKM. V shed 3 bases and J shed 2 bases, with 27 bases lying between them. This CDR3 has 20 amino acids. CDR3 protein: CASSFPTRSSNGGLTDTQYF. The CDR3 DNA is TGTGCCAGCAGTTTCCCGACTCGGTCCTCGAATGGGGGTCTCACAGATACGCAGTATTTT.

This clonotype was observed at least ten times. V usage is TRBV13 and J usage is TRBJ2-7; 11 bases match TRBD2. There are 15 residues in the CDR3. The V and J ends lost 4 bases and 2 bases, in that order; junction bases with no gene match: 4. The germline V gene has CDR1 PRHDT and CDR2 FYEKMQ (reference sequence). CDR3 DNA sequence: TGTGCCAGCAGCTCCCGACTAGCGGGGCCCTACGAGCAGTACTTC. This gives the protein CASSSRLAGPYEQYF.